A single sample gave rise to the 22 T cell receptor beta chains below, sequenced in a study of shared clonotypes between healthy human individuals. The naive CD8 subset, CD45RO-negative cells positively selected for CCR7, excluded terminally differentiated effector memory CD45RA+ cells. The protocol was immunoSEQ multiplex PCR, while the TCRdb copy is restricted to in-frame clones and leaves out a portion. The data show 560,000 or so clones, approximately 96% seen once. Material: naive CD8+ T cells sorted from blood. The receptors were gathered from a woman in her twenties or thirties in good health.

This clone was found once. The rearrangement links TRBV6-1 to TRBJ2-4; D is unresolved. Per the germline V gene, CDR1 is MNHNS and CDR2 is SASEGT. V shed 6 bases and J shed 0 bases, with 12 bases lying between them. This CDR3 is 15 amino acids long. This chain's CDR3 is CASSSHSLAKNIQYF. The DNA for the CDR3 is TGTGCCAGCAGCTCACACTCACTAGCCAAAAACATTCAGTACTTC.

This clone was seen a few times. This chain uses TRBV2 with TRBJ2-7, with TRBD1 identical over 7 bases. The CDR3 has 14 residues. CDR1 and CDR2 from the germline V gene are SNHLY and FYNNEI. Trimming at V came to 3 bases and at J to 6 bases, leaving 8 bases not matched to a gene. This CDR3 reads CASSDRQGVPEQYF. The CDR3 region has the DNA TGTGCCAGCAGTGATCGACAGGGAGTCCCCGAGCAGTACTTC.

J is TRBJ2-7 and V is TRBV30; D gene uncertain. V was trimmed by 0 bases and J by 2 bases, leaving 2 bases between them. Germline V lookup: CDR1 GTSNPN, CDR2 SVGIG (reference sequence). This CDR3 is built from 11 residues. The chain's CDR3 is CAWSVAYEQYF. The CDR3 DNA follows: TGTGCCTGGAGTGTAGCCTACGAGCAGTACTTC.

The gene calls are TRBV11-2 and TRBJ1-3; 12 bases map to TRBD1. The CDR3 totals 19 residues. The germline gives CDR1 SGHAT, CDR2 FQNNGV. The J segment lost 1 base and the V segment lost 2 bases, leaving 9 bases of the junction unmatched. CDR3 in amino acids: CASSLSGTGGEFSGNTIYF. CDR3 DNA: TGTGCCAGCAGCTTATCCGGGACAGGGGGCGAATTTTCTGGAAACACCATATATTTT.

This clone came up once. The J gene is TRBJ2-3, the V gene TRBV5-8; TRBD1 matches at 8 bases. V trimming: 6 bases; J trimming: 3 bases; junction bases outside the gene matches: 6. The CDR3 is 14 residues long. Per germline, CDR1 SGHTS and CDR2 YDEGEE. The CDR3 region is CASNLRGLTDTQYF. The CDR3 DNA is TGTGCCAGCAACCTCAGGGGGCTGACAGATACGCAGTATTTT.

The chain employs TRBV7-9 and TRBJ1-1; the D is unclear. Deletions cut 6 bases from V and 3 bases from J, with 8 bases between. The CDR3 length is 12 residues. Germline V gives CDR1 SEHNR, CDR2 FQNEAQ (reference sequence). The CDR3 bases are TGTGCCAGCAGTTCTAGGGACACTGAAGCTTTCTTT. Its translation is CASSSRDTEAFF. The variable domain in full, with the rest retrieved from reference TRBV7-9 and TRBJ1-1, is DTGVSQNPRHKITKRGQNVTFRCDPISEHNRLYWYRQTLGQGPEFLTYFQNEAQLEKSRLLSDRFSAERPKGSFSTLEIQRTEQGDSAMYLCASSSRDTEAFFGQGTRLTVV.

J is TRBJ2-5 and V is TRBV28; D might be TRBD1 or TRBD2, each matching 5 bases. The J call may be wrong; the DNA end is better matched by TRBJ2-7. Germline V gives CDR1 MDHEN, CDR2 SYDVKM. The CDR3 has 16 amino acids. CDR3 residues: CASRHPGTASSYEQYF. The CDR3 DNA follows: TGTGCCAGCAGGCACCCCGGGACGGCGAGCTCCTACGAGCAGTACTTC.

V and J are TRBV9 and TRBJ2-7; TRBD2 matches 8 bases. The CDR3 spans 14 residues. V lost 4 bases, J lost 0 bases, and 3 bases stayed unmatched. Per the germline V gene, CDR1 is SGDLS and CDR2 is YYNGEE. The CDR3 is CASSFSGTSYEQYF. CDR3 DNA sequence: TGTGCCAGCAGCTTTAGCGGGACCTCCTACGAGCAGTACTTC.

The chain links TRBV7-9 to TRBJ2-5, with unresolved D. The J call may be in error: the DNA end matches TRBJ2-7 better. The CDR3 contains 14 residues. Germline V CDR1 and CDR2: SEHNR, FQNEAQ (reference sequence). The CDR3 region is CASSQAPATYEQYF. The DNA for the CDR3 is TGTGCCAGCAGCCAAGCCCCCGCCACCTACGAGCAGTACTTC.

The chain couples TRBV9 to TRBJ2-2; no reliable D call. The CDR3 consists of 11 residues. Germline V CDR1 and CDR2: SGDLS, YYNGEE. V gave up 6 bases and J gave up 2 bases, with 2 bases separating them. CDR3 in amino acids: CASTNTGELFF. CDR3 DNA sequence: TGTGCCAGCACCAACACCGGGGAGCTGTTTTTT.

The CDR3 protein is CASRRETDSGNTIYF. The CDR3 nucleotides read TGTGCCAGCAGGAGAGAGACAGACTCTGGAAACACCATATATTTT. The V call is TRBV28, the J call TRBJ1-3, with D possibly TRBD1 on 5 matching bases. Trimming pared 6 bases from V and 0 bases from J, leaving 12 bases between. This CDR3 spans 15 amino acids. Germline-derived CDR1 and CDR2 are MDHEN and SYDVKM.

The chain combines TRBV15 with TRBJ2-7; perhaps TRBD1 as D (6 bases). In germline, CDR1 is LNHNV, CDR2 YYDKDF (reference sequence). The CDR3 sequence is 13 residues long. The V end was cut by 5 bases, the J end by 3 bases, with 11 bases between. The CDR3 region is CATSGGDFYEQYF. The CDR3 DNA reads as TGTGCCACCAGCGGGGGCGACTTCTACGAGCAGTACTTC. Variable domain in full (rest from reference TRBV15 and TRBJ2-7): DAMVIQNPRYQVTQFGKPVTLSCSQTLNHNVMYWYQQKSSQAPKLLFHYYDKDFNNEADTPDNFQSRRPNTSFCFLDIRSPGLGDTAMYLCATSGGDFYEQYFGPGTRLTVT.

This clone was observed a single time. Other DNA sequences from this sample encode an identical CDR3 as well. Here the CDR3 reads CASSWGNTIYF. The CDR3, as DNA: TGTGCCAGCAGCTGGGGTAACACCATATATTTT. V usage is TRBV5-4 and J usage is TRBJ1-3; no reliable D call. Trimming cost V 3 bases and J 7 bases, with 5 bases left between them. Per the germline V gene, CDR1 is SGHNT and CDR2 is YYREEE (reference sequence). The CDR3 has 11 residues.

The chain carries TRBV10-2 and TRBJ2-2; D is perhaps TRBD1 (6 bases). Trimming pared 6 bases from V and 7 bases from J, leaving 15 bases between. The CDR3 runs to 14 residues. Germline V gene data show CDR1 as WSHSY and CDR2 as SAAADI. The CDR3: CASSPRTDYGELFF. The CDR3 nucleotides are TGCGCCAGCAGCCCAAGGACAGACTACGGGGAGCTGTTTTTT.

The chain joins TRBV5-4 to TRBJ1-4; D gene unclear. V was shortened by 1 base and J by 12 bases, with 19 bases between the two germline ends. CDR1 is SGHNT, CDR2 YYREEE, per germline (reference sequence). There are 15 residues in the CDR3. The CDR3 DNA is TGTGCCAGCAGCTTGAGCGGGGTCGGAGAAGGTGAACTGTTTTTT. Protein product: CASSLSGVGEGELFF.

V gene TRBV28 combines with J gene TRBJ1-1, with no clear D. The V and J ends lost 2 bases and 0 bases respectively, with 10 bases between them. The CDR3 loop spans 15 amino acids. Germline CDR1 is MDHEN and CDR2 is SYDVKM. The CDR3 region has the DNA TGTGCCAGCAGTTTAAGTGGGATAATGAACACTGAAGCTTTCTTT. This codes for CASSLSGIMNTEAFF.

The chain couples TRBV28 to TRBJ2-1, with 7 bases fitting TRBD2. Germline-derived CDR1 and CDR2 are MDHEN and SYDVKM. This CDR3 is built from 16 residues. Germline trimming cut 7 bases from V and 7 bases from J; bases unmatched to any gene: 16. The CDR3: CASTGMRERDGNEQFF. Written as DNA, the CDR3 is TGTGCCAGCACAGGTATGCGGGAGAGGGACGGTAATGAGCAGTTCTTC.

This chain joins TRBV7-9 and TRBJ1-4, with D possibly TRBD1 on 5 matching bases. CDR1 and CDR2 (germline): SEHNR, FQNEAQ (reference sequence). This CDR3 is built from 15 residues. Between the trimmed V and J ends, which lost 5 bases and 0 bases, there was a span of 10 bases. The CDR3 here is CASSPPGTTNEKLFF. Written as DNA, the CDR3 is TGTGCCAGCAGCCCACCAGGGACAACTAATGAAAAACTGTTTTTT. The complete variable domain, with remaining parts taken from reference TRBV7-9 and TRBJ1-4, reads DTGVSQNPRHKITKRGQNVTFRCDPISEHNRLYWYRQTLGQGPEFLTYFQNEAQLEKSRLLSDRFSAERPKGSFSTLEIQRTEQGDSAMYLCASSPPGTTNEKLFFGSGTQLSVL.

This chain joins TRBV2 and TRBJ1-5; TRBD1 matches 8 bases. This CDR3 contains 13 residues. Trimming cost V 6 bases and J 10 bases; bases outside gene matches: 8. CDR1 is SNHLY and CDR2 is FYNNEI in the germline V gene. This CDR3 reads CASSDRGSRPQHF. CDR3 bases: TGTGCCAGCAGCGACAGGGGCAGTAGACCCCAGCATTTT.

This rearrangement joins TRBV11-2 to TRBJ1-1, with D perhaps matching TRBD1 (5 bases). The V end was cut by 3 bases, the J end by 4 bases, with 21 bases between. The germline V gene encodes CDR1 SGHAT and CDR2 FQNNGV. The CDR3 loop spans 17 amino acids. The CDR3 bases are TGTGCCAGCAGCTTTTCCCCGTATGCGGGGGAGGGCACTGAAGCTTTCTTT. It specifies CASSFSPYAGEGTEAFF.

The CDR3 sequence: CASSFSPENVMNTEAFF. CDR3 DNA: TGTGCCAGCAGCTTTTCCCCAGAGAATGTAATGAACACTGAAGCTTTCTTT. The genes are TRBV7-8 and TRBJ1-1; D gene ambiguous. Deletions cut 3 bases from V and 0 bases from J, with 17 bases between. Germline-derived CDR1 and CDR2 are SGHVS and FQNEAQ. CDR3 length equals 17 residues.

This clone was counted a single time. The chain combines TRBV19 with TRBJ2-5, with TRBD2 identical over 9 bases. The J call may not be correct, given that the DNA end is closer to TRBJ2-7. The CDR3 is made up of 16 amino acids. From germline, CDR1 is LNHDA and CDR2 SQIVND (reference sequence). The CDR3 sequence: CASPAGGDSVRYEQYF. For the CDR3, the DNA is TGTGCCAGTCCCGCGGGAGGGGACAGCGTCAGATACGAGCAGTACTTC.